The present T cell receptor beta chain was sequenced within a study of blood T cell repertoires in COVID-19. Clones were read by immunoSEQ multiplex PCR, and TCRdb kept only the in-frame ones, dropping some. This table holds about 380,000 clones, 87% found once. CDR1 and CDR2 (germline): SQVTM, ANQGSEA. V was clipped by 1 base and J by 2 bases, with 8 bases between them. The CDR3 is made up of 13 amino acids. The study assigned cohorts using participant-reported clinical history. In Cohort 3, a recovered donor had either two negative PCRs, clearance, or symptom resolution. V usage is TRBV29-1 and J usage is TRBJ1-2; D not resolved. This TCR was recovered from a man aged 30 to 39 who had recovered from COVID-19. Specimen: PBMCs or T cells enriched from blood (not recorded which). The CDR3 DNA reads TGCAGCGTTGAAGGGTTCACAAACTATGGCTACACCTTC. It translates to CSVEGFTNYGYTF.